This paragraph reports one TCR beta chain. Its antigen remains unknown. This entry is derived from a study of shared clonotypes between healthy human individuals. Study-level background: Those who served as donors were two women and three men between the ages of 18 and 49. General study points: The small donor group covered limited genetic and exposure diversity. Sorted-subset sequencing, rarefaction showed, was incomplete despite large depth.

Authors' analysis steps: Filtering differed, since immunoSEQ gave only junction sequences and no quality scores. Only in-frame clones appear in the TCRdb table, and some are missing; sequencing was by immunoSEQ multiplex PCR. The D gene and trimming were derived from the DNA, and the V and J assignments and clone size from that table. The sample carries some 2 million clones, about 95% recorded once. CD8 cells regarded as naive lacked CD45RO, were positively chosen for CCR7, and omitted terminally differentiated effector memory CD45RA+ cells. Per germline, CDR1 GTSNPN and CDR2 SVGIG (reference sequence). The CDR3 length is 15 residues. V dropped 0 bases and J dropped 5 bases, with 16 bases sitting between them.

Sequencing was carried out using naive CD8+ T cells sorted from blood. V is TRBV30 and J is TRBJ2-5; D not resolved. This sequence was found in a man younger than 35 in good health. The CDR3 region is CAWSVVGQAGETQYF. For the CDR3, the DNA is TGTGCCTGGAGTGTTGTCGGCCAGGCCGGGGAGACCCAGTACTTC.